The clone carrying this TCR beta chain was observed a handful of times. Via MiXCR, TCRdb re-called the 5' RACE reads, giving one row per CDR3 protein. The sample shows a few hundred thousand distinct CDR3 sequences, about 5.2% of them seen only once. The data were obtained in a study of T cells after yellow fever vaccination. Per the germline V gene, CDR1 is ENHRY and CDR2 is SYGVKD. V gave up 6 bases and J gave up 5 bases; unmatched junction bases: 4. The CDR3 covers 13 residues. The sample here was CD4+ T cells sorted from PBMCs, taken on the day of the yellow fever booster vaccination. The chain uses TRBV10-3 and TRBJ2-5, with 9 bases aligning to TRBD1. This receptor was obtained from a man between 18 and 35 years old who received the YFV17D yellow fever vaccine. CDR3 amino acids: CAISRTGDETQYF. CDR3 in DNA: TGTGCCATCAGCAGGACAGGGGACGAGACCCAGTACTTC.